This T cell receptor beta chain was found in a study of CD8 T cells in Susac syndrome (dated by TCRdb to 2018 to 2020). Broadly, across the study: The study used repertoire sequencing to test whether antigen drove CD8+ T cell activation and differentiation in Susac syndrome.

Peripheral blood CD8+ and CD4+ T cells from healthy donors, Susac syndrome patients and multiple sclerosis patients were profiled by high-throughput TCR beta sequencing. The multiple sclerosis controls were treatment-naive patients whose relapsing-remitting disease, either stable or active, fulfilled the revised McDonald criteria. Bulk CD8+ and CD4+ T cells were purified magnetically by negative isolation, whereas CD8+ TEMRA cells were enriched by FACS. Blood was collected in EDTA tubes and processed within 24 hours, with PBMCs isolated through density gradient centrifugation. PBMCs intended for TCR sequencing were cryopreserved in liquid nitrogen and were subsequently thawed in a 37 degrees C water bath. A purity of at least 90% was achieved for sorted or isolated CD4+, CD8+ and CD8+ TEMRA cells. On this clonotype: It has no known antigen specificity. Within one base of it there is no much larger clone, and no base qualities were kept.

Broad study findings and their caveats: The study acknowledged that relatively few individuals were included in the TCR sequencing and HLA analysis.

Clipping removes 2 bases from V and 6 bases from J, with 1 as the unmatched junction base count. For CDR1 and CDR2, the germline V gene lists SGHTA and FQGNSA. The CDR3 numbers 14 residues from cysteine through phenylalanine. The retained sequence is limited to the CDR3, 42 bases, with the frame set at the first base. RNA was extracted using the RNeasy kit, and roughly 0.45 to 1 microgram was reverse transcribed with random hexamers. The immunoSEQ multiplex PCR assay, covering 54 Vbeta and 13 Jbeta segments, was used to amplify TCR beta CDR3 regions. PCR amplification bias was corrected by using a synthetic template baseline for primer optimization and computational correction. The authors' analysis ran thus. Reads were assigned to V, D and J genes according to IMGT and analyzed in immunoSEQ Analyzer, with only productive sequences retained. To calculate clonality, Shannon entropy was normalized by log2 of the number of productive unique sequences and then subtracted from one. For each patient and control, public and private clones were evaluated among the 100 most prevalent clones. Clones were defined as Susac-specific if absent from the healthy and MS cohorts, from some 1,000 published viral clones and from other ImmuneACCESS disease sequences. Through fastp at Q25 and MiXCR, TCRdb rebuilt clones from the public reads, retaining in-frame beta chains. Rows are unified per CDR3 protein, each entry keeping the most common DNA and genes. TCRdb's processing, not the study's, gives the V and J calls here. In this sample the table shows around 280,000 distinct CDR3 sequences, about 91% of which occur a single time. Jointly, the top ten make up around 0.07% of the sample.

The chain is made from TRBV7-2 and TRBJ1-4, and TRBD1 aligns with 9 junction nucleotides. The receptor was derived from a human donor with multiple sclerosis. Input material: CD4+ T cells from PBMCs. The CDR3 loop reads CASSLRTGDEKLFF. The nucleotide sequence reads TGTGCCAGCAGCTTAAGGACAGGGGATGAAAAACTGTTTTTT.